The rows below give T cell receptor beta chains drawn from one sample of a study of cytomegalovirus exposure and HLA in healthy donors. The method was immunoSEQ multiplex PCR; TCRdb's version includes in-frame clones alone and lacks a portion of them. The sample consists of about 120,000 clones, nearly 90% of them appearing once. The sequenced sample consisted of PBMCs. The source of these receptors is a young woman in good health and CMV-seronegative. CDR3s leave out the opening cysteine and the closing phenylalanine or tryptophan. Fields, in order: clone size, J gene, V gene, CDR3 protein. Part of the rows lack a size; the others show once, few, many or a class for expanded clones.

.	TRBJ1-6	TRBV18	ASSPGTGTGPYNSPLH
.	TRBJ1-1	TRBV7-8	ASTKTDLNTEAF
.	TRBJ1-2	TRBV9	ASSVATGENGYT
.	TRBJ2-1	TRBV7-3	ASSSTGDEQF
once	TRBJ2-3	TRBV7-9	ASSPQGRNSFTDTQY
.	TRBJ2-5	TRBV7-6	ASSSWASGGVQETQY
.	TRBJ2-1	TRBV5-1	ASSAQGDEQF
.	TRBJ2-5	TRBV7-9	ASSSQLWETQY
.	TRBJ2-3	TRBV29-1	SVEGQASTDTQY
.	TRBJ1-2	TRBV4-1	ASSQGGRGRFLNYGYT
.	TRBJ1-4	TRBV11-2	ASSSSLTGVKEEKLF
.	TRBJ1-1	TRBV6-5	ASTGGRLAF
.	TRBJ1-1	TRBV4-1	ASSQDSVAF
.	TRBJ1-1	TRBV15	ATSREKQVVLEAF
.	TRBJ2-2	TRBV27	ASSSGQNTGELF
.	TRBJ2-7	TRBV7-9	ASSPSMGQGYYEQY
.	TRBJ2-7	TRBV6-1	ATLHPGQY
.	TRBJ1-1	TRBV2	ASWETGVNTEAF
.	TRBJ1-6	TRBV10-3	ATDPGERYNSPLH
.	TRBJ2-7	TRBV19	ASSISRDFEREQY
.	TRBJ2-1	TRBV6-1	ASSAERGDYNEQF
.	TRBJ1-2	TRBV11-2	ASSFVGQGGYGYT
.	TRBJ1-4	TRBV2	ASSLTAPGFEKLF
.	TRBJ2-1	TRBV7-3	ASSLRDYSDEQF
.	TRBJ1-2	TRBV2	ASSGDRSFGYT
.	TRBJ2-2	TRBV6-4	ASSYFDRNTGELF
.	TRBJ1-4	TRBV4-1	ASSQTPGQEKLF
.	TRBJ2-1	TRBV10-3	AISESPYNEQF
.	TRBJ2-7	TRBV5-4	ASSLKSGTGTYEQY
.	TRBJ2-7	TRBV19	ASSPRGGLYEQY
.	TRBJ2-4	TRBV7-2	ASSLRGAAKNIQY
.	TRBJ2-7	TRBV7-6	ASSPRDSLGYEQY
.	TRBJ2-1	TRBV19	ASSIGGYTSITYNEQF
.	TRBJ1-1	TRBV11-3	ASSPRTAGSTEAF
.	TRBJ1-1	TRBV6-1	ASRKPFMNTEAF
.	TRBJ2-2	TRBV7-8	ASSLGGEPGELF
.	TRBJ2-7	TRBV25-1	ASSEGDPGQGYEQY
.	TRBJ2-5	TRBV5-1	ASSWGLSGGPGQETQY
.	TRBJ1-2	TRBV7-2	ASSLGLGALYGYT
.	TRBJ2-3	TRBV7-6	ASSLVQGTYTQY
.	TRBJ2-7	TRBV7-6	ASSQNRGELDYEQY
once	TRBJ2-1	TRBV6-1	ASSPIDSINEQF
few	TRBJ2-1	TRBV10-3	AISESMGGSYNEQF
.	TRBJ2-7	TRBV6-1	ASSKGQVAYEQY
.	TRBJ2-1	TRBV6-5	ASSQTDSAYNEQF
.	TRBJ2-7	TRBV6-6	ASSYNPQGAVYEQY
.	TRBJ2-1	TRBV11-3	ASSLSRNEQF
.	TRBJ2-1	TRBV12-5	ASGLGRGWDEQF
.	TRBJ1-1	TRBV27	ASSLSPGVGAF
.	TRBJ1-1	TRBV6-5	ASSYSGGWITEAF
.	TRBJ1-1	TRBV7-9	ASSFPGHSTNTEAF
.	TRBJ2-1	TRBV29-1	SVALAGGPREQF
.	TRBJ1-1	TRBV7-9	ASSTRTGNTEAF
.	TRBJ1-3	TRBV5-1	ASSLTGGEGNTIY
once	TRBJ2-7	TRBV7-8	ASSPERGVSYEQY
.	TRBJ1-2	TRBV6-5	ASSYSNVGRGYT
.	TRBJ2-7	TRBV6-5	ASSYSESSYEQY
.	TRBJ1-2	TRBV5-5	ASSLATGTAETYGYT
.	TRBJ1-2	TRBV4-1	ASSYNIRQGANYGYT